The next 32 T cell receptor beta chains were all read from a single sample in a study of CD4+ T cells in melanoma (dated by TCRdb to 2021 to 2024). The protocol used for the library was the immunoSEQ multiplex PCR assay. Entries here come from immuneACCESS through TCRdb and include only in-frame sequences with V and J called. Some clones fail to appear in such tables; in the studies checked, an unresolved V gene covers under half of the shortfall, and the cause of the remainder is unknown. The sample contains 50,000 to 60,000 clones, roughly two thirds of them found a single time. 4.5% to 5.5% of the sample is taken by the ten largest. Sequenced: tumor tissue. The receptors were gathered from a human donor with melanoma.

The V and J genes are TRBV11-2 and TRBJ2-7; TRBD1 is a possible D gene (5 bases). This CDR3 is built from 17 residues. Germline V gene lookup returns CDR1 SGHAT and CDR2 FQNNGV. The V end was cut by 2 bases, the J end by 2 bases, with 19 bases between. CDR3 amino acids: CASSLNRLIDRPYEQYF. In DNA form, the CDR3 reads TGTGCCAGCAGCTTAAACAGGCTTATTGACAGACCCTACGAGCAGTACTTC.

This rearrangement joins TRBV21-1 to TRBJ2-3; the table's D call, TRBD1, has no DNA check behind it. TRBV21-1 is a pseudogene locus. The length of the CDR3 is 18 residues. The CDR3 protein is CASSKNRVGDRVLDTQYF. CDR3 nucleotides: TGTGCCAGCAGCAAAAATCGGGTGGGGGACAGGGTGTTAGATACGCAGTATTTT.

This chain connects TRBV29-1 to TRBJ2-7; D is possibly TRBD1 or TRBD2 (7 bases each). V was cut by 2 bases and J by 1 base, with 12 bases left in between. Germline CDR1 and CDR2: SQVTM and ANQGSEA. CDR3 size: 14 residues. This CDR3 is CSVEYQGGSYEQYF. DNA of the CDR3: TGCAGCGTTGAATATCAGGGGGGGTCCTACGAGCAGTACTTC.

This clone appeared many times. The J gene is TRBJ2-1, the V gene TRBV6-6, with 8 positions matching TRBD1. CDR1 MNHNY and CDR2 SVGAGI come from the germline V gene (reference sequence). There are 13 residues in the CDR3. Unmatched junction bases numbered 9, after V lost 7 bases and J lost 10 bases. CDR3 sequence (DNA): TGTGCCAGCACAATAGACAGGACAGGGGAGCAGTTCTTC. Its protein is CASTIDRTGEQFF.

This chain links TRBV4-1 with TRBJ2-3; D call uncertain. Trimming cost V 4 bases and J 2 bases, with 7 bases left between them. This CDR3 contains 13 residues. CDR1 is MGHRA and CDR2 is YSYEKL in the germline V gene. The CDR3 nucleotides are TGCGCCAGCAGCCCCCTACCCACAGATACGCAGTATTTT. It encodes CASSPLPTDTQYF.

This clone has just one count. The chain is built from TRBV4-1 and TRBJ2-2; D remains ambiguous. Germline V CDR1 and CDR2: MGHRA, YSYEKL. V was clipped by 5 bases and J by 4 bases, with 2 bases between them. The CDR3 is made up of 11 amino acids. CDR3 region: CASSTTGELFF. CDR3 sequence (DNA): TGCGCCAGCAGCACCACCGGGGAGCTGTTTTTT.

This chain connects TRBV19 to TRBJ2-7; possibly TRBD2 for D (5 bases). The CDR3 spans 15 residues. Germline CDR1 LNHDA, CDR2 SQIVND (reference sequence). V lost 3 bases and J 3 bases, leaving 15 bases between the germline ends. The CDR3 spells CASSIQDSLIYEQYF. CDR3 sequence (DNA): TGTGCCAGTAGTATCCAGGACTCGCTTATCTACGAGCAGTACTTC.

J is TRBJ2-1 and V is TRBV5-1, with 12 bases aligning to TRBD2. Trimming at V came to 4 bases and at J to 3 bases, leaving 14 bases not matched to a gene. Looked up from germline, CDR1 is SGHRS and CDR2 is YFSETQ. This CDR3 is built from 19 residues. CDR3 region: CASSATSSGGAQVYNEQFF. CDR3 in DNA: TGCGCCAGCAGCGCGACCTCTAGCGGGGGGGCCCAAGTCTACAATGAGCAGTTCTTC.

The chain employs TRBV10-3 and TRBJ1-3; D is uncertain. The CDR3 is 12 residues long. V gave up 11 bases and J gave up 0 bases, with 8 bases separating them. CDR1 and CDR2 from the germline V gene are ENHRY and SYGVKD. The CDR3 sequence: CAAIGSGNTIYF. CDR3 DNA sequence: TGTGCCGCCATCGGCTCTGGAAACACCATATATTTT.

The rearrangement uses TRBV7-3 and TRBJ2-1; D assignment may be TRBD1 or TRBD2 (5 bases each). The CDR3 contains 13 residues. The V and J ends lost 2 bases and 6 bases respectively, with 8 bases between them. Looked up from germline, CDR1 is SGHTA and CDR2 is FQGTGA. The CDR3 protein is CASSLSGSNEQFF. In nucleotides, the CDR3 is TGTGCCAGCAGCTTATCAGGGAGCAATGAGCAGTTCTTC. The full variable domain, in which reference TRBV7-3 and TRBJ2-1 provide the parts outside the CDR3, is GAGVSQTPSNKVTEKGKYVELRCDPISGHTALYWYRQSLGQGPEFLIYFQGTGAADDSGLPNDRFFAVRPEGSVSTLKIQRTERGDSAVYLCASSLSGSNEQFFGPGTRLTVL.

V and J are TRBV27 and TRBJ2-1, with D possibly being TRBD1 (5 bases). This CDR3 is 16 amino acids long. Germline CDR1 MNHEY, CDR2 SMNVEV (reference sequence). Between the trimmed V and J ends, which lost 6 bases and 0 bases, there was a span of 15 bases. The CDR3 bases are TGTGCCAGCAGCCGACACAGGTCCGACTCCTACAATGAGCAGTTCTTC. Residues: CASSRHRSDSYNEQFF.

V is TRBV5-4 and J is TRBJ2-3; D possibly corresponds to TRBD2 (6 bases). V gave up 6 bases and J gave up 1 base, with 15 bases separating them. This CDR3 region has 15 residues. The germline CDR1 and CDR2 sequences are SGHNT and YYREEE (reference sequence). CDR3 residues: CASNPRGTGTDTQYF. CDR3 nucleotide sequence: TGTGCCAGCAACCCACGGGGGACGGGCACAGATACGCAGTATTTT.

This clone was found a few times. CDR3 in DNA: TGCGCCAGCAGCGGATACAGCCCCAGGACTGAAGCTTTCTTT. It specifies CASSGYSPRTEAFF. The rearrangement links TRBV4-1 to TRBJ1-1; D gene uncertain. The CDR3 runs 14 residues. Looked up from germline, CDR1 is MGHRA and CDR2 is YSYEKL. Trimming shortened V by 5 bases and J by 5 bases, and 15 bases separated the two germline ends.

The V call is TRBV5-4, the J call TRBJ2-2, with TRBD1 as a possible D gene (6 bases). V lost 0 bases to trimming and J lost 2 bases, with 8 bases between them. Germline CDR1 reads SGHNT; CDR2 reads YYREEE (reference sequence). The CDR3 runs to 15 residues. The CDR3: CASSLDRVNTGELFF. Written as DNA, the CDR3 is TGTGCCAGCAGCTTGGACAGGGTAAACACCGGGGAGCTGTTTTTT. Full variable domain (remainder filled in from reference TRBV5-4 and TRBJ2-2): ETGVTQSPTHLIKTRGQQVTLRCSSQSGHNTVSWYQQALGQGPQFIFQYYREEENGRGNFPPRFSGLQFPNYSSELNVNALELDDSALYLCASSLDRVNTGELFFGEGSRLTVL.

The rearrangement links TRBV4-2 to TRBJ2-3, with D tentatively TRBD1 or TRBD2 (5 bases each). CDR1 and CDR2 from the germline V gene are LGHNA and YNFKEQ. Trimming shortened V by 0 bases and J by 3 bases, and 13 bases separated the two germline ends. This CDR3 spans 16 amino acids. The CDR3 DNA is TGTGCCAGCAGCCAAGATGGGACCAGGCGGACAGATACGCAGTATTTT. Amino acid sequence: CASSQDGTRRTDTQYF.

V gene TRBV4-1 combines with J gene TRBJ1-2, with D perhaps matching TRBD1 (5 bases). Germline V lookup: CDR1 MGHRA, CDR2 YSYEKL. The CDR3 sequence is 17 residues long. V shed 0 bases and J shed 4 bases, with 18 bases lying between them. CDR3 sequence reads: CASSQELIWGPSYGYTF. CDR3 DNA sequence: TGCGCCAGCAGCCAAGAATTAATATGGGGACCGAGCTATGGCTACACCTTC.

This clone was detected only a few times. V and J are TRBV5-8 and TRBJ2-7; D unclear. From germline, CDR1 is SGHTS and CDR2 YDEGEE. This CDR3 is built from 12 residues. The V end was cut by 1 base, the J end by 3 bases, with 5 bases between. CDR3: CASSLSNYEQYF. The CDR3 DNA sequence: TGTGCCAGCAGCTTGTCGAACTACGAGCAGTACTTC.

The rearrangement links TRBV6-5 to TRBJ1-5, with D unclear. Trimming pared 2 bases from V and 3 bases from J, leaving 11 bases between. The CDR3 consists of 15 residues. The germline CDR1 and CDR2 sequences are MNHEY and SVGAGI. CDR3 in DNA: TGTGCCAGCAGTTACGGCGCGGCTACCAATCAGCCCCAGCATTTT. Translating it yields CASSYGAATNQPQHF.

The chain carries TRBV7-9 and TRBJ1-6; weak D call: TRBD1 (5 bases). The CDR3 loop spans 13 amino acids. V gave up 4 bases and J gave up 6 bases, with 7 bases separating them. CDR1 and CDR2 (germline): SEHNR, FQNEAQ (reference sequence). CDR3 residues: CASSSGFNSPLHF. The CDR3 bases are TGTGCCAGCAGCTCAGGGTTTAATTCACCCCTCCACTTT.

CDR3 residues: CASSLLHGSYGYTF. The CDR3 nucleotides read TGTGCCAGCAGCTTATTGCACGGATCCTATGGCTACACCTTC. The V call is TRBV11-2, the J call TRBJ1-2; D gene unclear. This CDR3 region has 14 residues. Germline CDR1 is SGHAT and CDR2 is FQNNGV. Trimming cost V 2 bases and J 4 bases, with 11 bases left between them.

V usage is TRBV5-5 and J usage is TRBJ1-1, with D possibly being TRBD1 (5 bases). Trimming stripped 4 bases from V and 0 bases from J, with 16 bases between. CDR1 and CDR2 (germline): SGHKS, YYEKEE (reference sequence). CDR3 size: 16 residues. The CDR3 protein is CASSPSTGGMNTEAFF. The CDR3 DNA reads TGTGCCAGCAGCCCATCTACTGGGGGTATGAACACTGAAGCTTTCTTT. The full variable domain, its missing parts supplied by reference TRBV5-5 and TRBJ1-1, is DAGVTQSPTHLIKTRGQQVTLRCSPISGHKSVSWYQQVLGQGPQFIFQYYEKEERGRGNFPDRFSARQFPNYSSELNVNALLLGDSALYLCASSPSTGGMNTEAFFGQGTRLTVV.

This clone was found many times. The chain couples TRBV13 to TRBJ2-5; D might be TRBD2 (5 bases). The CDR3 is 16 amino acids. Germline V lookup: CDR1 PRHDT, CDR2 FYEKMQ (reference sequence). V lost 6 bases and J lost 2, with 19 bases in between. The CDR3 DNA follows: TGTGCCAGCAGTTCATCTTGGTTGGGAGAGCAAGAGACCCAGTACTTC. The encoded protein is CASSSSWLGEQETQYF.

The rearrangement joins TRBV7-2 to TRBJ2-5; 10 positions match TRBD2. The CDR3 runs to 15 residues. The V gene end was trimmed by 7 bases and the J gene end by 1 base; junction bases not matched to a gene: 6. Germline V gene sequence: CDR1 SGHTA, CDR2 FQGNSA. In DNA form, the CDR3 reads TGTGCCAGCACCCCGGGACTAGCGTCCCAAGAGACCCAGTACTTC. Protein product: CASTPGLASQETQYF.

The chain employs TRBV6-5 and TRBJ1-5; D is uncertain. Trimming stripped 5 bases from V and 4 bases from J, with 9 bases between. The CDR3 contains 13 residues. The V gene's germline CDR1 is MNHEY and CDR2 SVGAGI. The CDR3 DNA reads as TGTGCCAGCAGTGACCGCGAGAATCAGCCCCAGCATTTT. As protein: CASSDRENQPQHF.

This clone was seen at least ten times. V gene TRBV7-8 combines with J gene TRBJ1-6; D is unclear. Trimming stripped 1 base from V and 6 bases from J, with 16 bases between. Per germline, CDR1 SGHVS and CDR2 FQNEAQ. The CDR3 extends over 17 amino acids. The CDR3 region is CASSLGGSSGPNSPLHF. The CDR3 nucleotides are TGTGCCAGCAGCTTAGGTGGGTCTTCGGGCCCTAATTCACCCCTCCACTTT.

The chain recombines TRBV13 with TRBJ2-3; maybe TRBD1 (7 bases). The CDR3 covers 16 residues. Trimming shortened V by 2 bases and J by 2 bases, and 14 bases separated the two germline ends. Germline V gives CDR1 PRHDT, CDR2 FYEKMQ (reference sequence). The CDR3 protein is CASSLMEGALTDTQYF. The CDR3 DNA follows: TGTGCCAGCAGCTTAATGGAGGGGGCCCTCACAGATACGCAGTATTTT.

This chain connects TRBV6-1 to TRBJ1-1, with 8 bases that match TRBD1. The CDR3 sequence is 15 residues long. Germline CDR1 and CDR2: MNHNS and SASEGT. The trim removed 3 bases at V and 6 bases at J, leaving 9 bases unmatched. CDR3 sequence: CASSEDRDASAEAFF. DNA for the CDR3: TGTGCCAGCAGTGAGGACAGGGACGCATCCGCTGAAGCTTTCTTT.

This clone was detected only a few times. The gene calls are TRBV30 and TRBJ2-5; 8 nucleotides line up with TRBD1. Germline V gives CDR1 GTSNPN, CDR2 SVGIG (reference sequence). The CDR3 is made up of 15 amino acids. Trimming cost V 1 base and J 5 bases; bases outside gene matches: 9. The CDR3 reads CAWSAGTGGGETQYF. In DNA form, the CDR3 reads TGTGCCTGGAGTGCAGGCACAGGGGGTGGTGAGACCCAGTACTTC.

V is TRBV7-9 and J is TRBJ2-1; D is unclear. This CDR3 spans 14 amino acids. CDR1 and CDR2 (germline): SEHNR, FQNEAQ (reference sequence). Trimming shortened V by 1 base and J by 3 bases, and 7 bases separated the two germline ends. The CDR3 DNA sequence: TGTGCCAGCAGCTTAGTACAGATCTACAATGAGCAGTTCTTC. As protein: CASSLVQIYNEQFF.

The chain has TRBV30 and TRBJ1-6; perhaps TRBD1 as D (6 bases). The CDR3 has 17 residues. The germline gives CDR1 GTSNPN, CDR2 SVGIG (reference sequence). The germline V and J ends were trimmed by 3 bases and 2 bases, with 17 bases remaining between them. The CDR3 nucleotides are TGTGCCTGGAGCCCCCCACGGGGGACACCCTATAATTCACCCCTCCACTTT. This translates into CAWSPPRGTPYNSPLHF.

The chain uses TRBV11-2 and TRBJ2-3; possible D gene TRBD1, 6 bases. The CDR3 sequence is 12 residues long. Germline-derived CDR1 and CDR2 are SGHAT and FQNNGV. Trimming removed 5 bases from V and 6 bases from J, with 9 bases in between. The CDR3 loop is CASSGGLDTQYF. CDR3 nucleotide sequence: TGTGCCAGCAGCGGGGGCCTGGATACGCAGTATTTT. Combining the CDR3 with reference TRBV11-2 and TRBJ2-3 gives the whole variable domain EAGVAQSPRYKIIEKRQSVAFWCNPISGHATLYWYQQILGQGPKLLIQFQNNGVVDDSQLPKDRFSAERLKGVDSTLKIQPAKLEDSAVYLCASSGGLDTQYFGPGTRLTVL.

The CDR3 spells CASSQDRDQPQHF. The CDR3 region has the DNA TGTGCCAGCAGTCAAGACAGGGATCAGCCCCAGCATTTT. The V call is TRBV6-6, the J call TRBJ1-5, with TRBD1 identical over 7 bases. The CDR3 has 13 residues. Germline V gene data show CDR1 as MNHNY and CDR2 as SVGAGI (reference sequence). The junction had 3 bases not matched to a gene; V was cut back by 5 bases and J by 5 bases.